These T cell receptor beta chains were read from a single sample in a study of cytomegalovirus exposure and HLA in healthy donors. Profiling relied on immunoSEQ multiplex PCR, and the TCRdb table lists in-frame clones only, not all of them. The sample lists 68,000 or so clones, over 80% occurring once. The sequenced sample consisted of PBMCs. The receptors derive from a man between 18 and 35 years old in good health and CMV-seronegative. CDR3s include the opening cysteine and the closing phenylalanine or tryptophan. A D gene is named only where the DNA matches it firmly. Not all rows give a size; the values are once, few, many and, for expanded clones, a class.

cdr3_length: 14; d_call: -; j_call: TRBJ2-7; clone_size: -; v_call: TRBV9; cdr3_aa: CASSVVASSYEQYF; cdr3_nt: TGTGCCAGCAGCGTAGTAGCCAGCTCCTACGAGCAGTACTTC
cdr3_length: 13; d_call: -; j_call: TRBJ2-7; clone_size: -; v_call: TRBV21-1; cdr3_aa: CASIPRLVHEQYF; cdr3_nt: TGTGCCAGCATACCGAGACTAGTTCACGAGCAGTACTTC
cdr3_length: 12; d_call: TRBD1; j_call: TRBJ2-7; clone_size: -; v_call: TRBV30; cdr3_aa: CAWSWTGNEQYF; cdr3_nt: TGTGCCTGGAGTTGGACAGGGAACGAGCAGTACTTC
cdr3_length: 16; d_call: TRBD1; j_call: TRBJ2-1; clone_size: -; v_call: TRBV29-1; cdr3_aa: CSVKTFGQGADNEQFF; cdr3_nt: TGCAGCGTGAAAACTTTTGGACAGGGGGCGGACAATGAGCAGTTCTTC
cdr3_length: 15; d_call: -; j_call: TRBJ2-7; clone_size: -; v_call: TRBV7-2; cdr3_aa: CASSIGQGSAYEQYF; cdr3_nt: TGTGCCAGCAGCATAGGACAAGGATCGGCCTACGAGCAGTACTTC
cdr3_length: 14; d_call: -; j_call: TRBJ2-5; clone_size: -; v_call: TRBV11-2; cdr3_aa: CASSLGAGQETQYF; cdr3_nt: TGTGCCAGCAGCTTAGGTGCAGGGCAAGAGACCCAGTACTTC
cdr3_length: 13; d_call: TRBD2; j_call: TRBJ2-2; clone_size: -; v_call: TRBV15; cdr3_aa: CATSWGLTGELFF; cdr3_nt: TGTGCCACCAGCTGGGGACTAACCGGGGAGCTGTTTTTT
cdr3_length: 14; d_call: TRBD2; j_call: TRBJ2-5; clone_size: few; v_call: TRBV4-2; cdr3_aa: CASSSGTREETQYF; cdr3_nt: TGTGCCAGCAGCTCCGGGACTAGGGAAGAGACCCAGTACTTC
cdr3_length: 14; d_call: -; j_call: TRBJ2-2; clone_size: once; v_call: TRBV6-5; cdr3_aa: CASRPYRATGELFF; cdr3_nt: TGTGCCAGCAGACCCTACAGGGCCACCGGGGAGCTGTTTTTT
cdr3_length: 13; d_call: -; j_call: TRBJ2-3; clone_size: -; v_call: TRBV7-2; cdr3_aa: CASSSNMERAQYF; cdr3_nt: TGTGCCAGCAGCTCTAATATGGAGCGAGCGCAGTATTTT
cdr3_length: 16; d_call: TRBD2; j_call: TRBJ2-5; clone_size: -; v_call: TRBV7-2; cdr3_aa: CASSLGSSGTPETQYF; cdr3_nt: TGTGCCAGCAGCTTAGGCTCTAGCGGAACCCCAGAGACCCAGTACTTC
cdr3_length: 15; d_call: -; j_call: TRBJ2-3; clone_size: -; v_call: TRBV4-1; cdr3_aa: CASSQAPGGTDTQYF; cdr3_nt: TGCGCCAGCAGCCAAGCGCCAGGGGGCACAGATACGCAGTATTTT
cdr3_length: 11; d_call: -; j_call: TRBJ2-1; clone_size: -; v_call: TRBV20-1; cdr3_aa: CSAGSVDEQFF; cdr3_nt: TGCAGTGCCGGAAGCGTTGATGAGCAGTTCTTC
cdr3_length: 16; d_call: -; j_call: TRBJ1-3; clone_size: -; v_call: TRBV30; cdr3_aa: CAWSVVTLRDRNTIYF; cdr3_nt: TGTGCCTGGAGTGTAGTAACCCTCCGGGATCGAAACACCATATATTTT
cdr3_length: 16; d_call: TRBD2; j_call: TRBJ2-5; clone_size: -; v_call: TRBV27; cdr3_aa: CASSLTVAGGQETQYF; cdr3_nt: TGTGCCAGCAGTCTCACGGTAGCGGGAGGGCAAGAGACCCAGTACTTC
cdr3_length: 15; d_call: TRBD2; j_call: TRBJ2-7; clone_size: -; v_call: TRBV7-3; cdr3_aa: CASSPQAGRSYEQYF; cdr3_nt: TGTGCCAGCAGCCCTCAAGCGGGAAGATCCTACGAGCAGTACTTC
cdr3_length: 16; d_call: -; j_call: TRBJ2-1; clone_size: -; v_call: TRBV7-2; cdr3_aa: CASSVSASETYNEQFF; cdr3_nt: TGTGCCAGCAGCGTATCGGCTAGCGAGACCTACAATGAGCAGTTCTTC
cdr3_length: 16; d_call: TRBD2; j_call: TRBJ2-1; clone_size: once; v_call: TRBV29-1; cdr3_aa: CSVESGTSGSINEQFF; cdr3_nt: TGCAGCGTTGAATCGGGGACTAGCGGGAGCATCAATGAGCAGTTCTTC
cdr3_length: 14; d_call: -; j_call: TRBJ2-7; clone_size: -; v_call: TRBV28; cdr3_aa: CASSGTGGSYEQYF; cdr3_nt: TGTGCCAGCAGTGGGACTGGGGGCTCCTACGAGCAGTACTTC
cdr3_length: 14; d_call: -; j_call: TRBJ2-2; clone_size: -; v_call: TRBV2; cdr3_aa: CASSDVTPLGELFF; cdr3_nt: TGTGCCAGCAGTGACGTGACACCCCTCGGGGAGCTGTTTTTT
cdr3_length: 14; d_call: -; j_call: TRBJ1-2; clone_size: -; v_call: TRBV11-2; cdr3_aa: CASSTNPGSYGYTF; cdr3_nt: TGTGCCAGCAGCACCAACCCGGGGAGCTATGGCTACACCTTC
cdr3_length: 11; d_call: -; j_call: TRBJ2-7; clone_size: -; v_call: TRBV7-9; cdr3_aa: CASSLFQKQYF; cdr3_nt: TGTGCCAGCAGCTTATTCCAAAAGCAGTACTTC
cdr3_length: 16; d_call: -; j_call: TRBJ2-3; clone_size: -; v_call: TRBV2; cdr3_aa: CASSQEAGTFRDTQYF; cdr3_nt: TGTGCCAGCAGTCAAGAAGCCGGGACTTTCCGAGATACGCAGTATTTT
cdr3_length: 14; d_call: -; j_call: TRBJ2-3; clone_size: -; v_call: TRBV7-2; cdr3_aa: CASSYQRGTETQYF; cdr3_nt: TGTGCCAGCAGCTACCAACGCGGGACAGAGACGCAGTATTTT
cdr3_length: 12; d_call: -; j_call: TRBJ1-2; clone_size: -; v_call: TRBV30; cdr3_aa: CAWMRARGGYTF; cdr3_nt: TGTGCCTGGATGCGGGCTCGAGGAGGCTACACCTTC
cdr3_length: 14; d_call: TRBD1; j_call: TRBJ2-3; clone_size: -; v_call: TRBV25-1; cdr3_aa: CASSETGWADTQYF; cdr3_nt: TGTGCCAGCTCCGAGACAGGGTGGGCAGATACGCAGTATTTT
cdr3_length: 13; d_call: -; j_call: TRBJ2-7; clone_size: large; v_call: TRBV6-4; cdr3_aa: CASSPDSRGEQYF; cdr3_nt: TGTGCCAGCAGTCCCGATTCCAGGGGCGAGCAGTACTTC
cdr3_length: 14; d_call: -; j_call: TRBJ2-1; clone_size: -; v_call: TRBV4-3; cdr3_aa: CASSPLLEGHEQFF; cdr3_nt: TGCGCCAGCAGCCCCCTTCTGGAGGGACATGAGCAGTTCTTC
cdr3_length: 15; d_call: TRBD1; j_call: TRBJ1-4; clone_size: -; v_call: TRBV9; cdr3_aa: CASSVGGTGVEKLFF; cdr3_nt: TGTGCCAGCAGCGTAGGTGGGACAGGGGTGGAAAAACTGTTTTTT
cdr3_length: 15; d_call: TRBD1; j_call: TRBJ2-7; clone_size: -; v_call: TRBV5-4; cdr3_aa: CASSPGGTGSYEQYF; cdr3_nt: TGTGCCAGCAGCCCTGGAGGGACAGGGTCCTACGAGCAGTACTTC
cdr3_length: 15; d_call: TRBD2; j_call: TRBJ2-4; clone_size: -; v_call: TRBV6-5; cdr3_aa: CASSKLAGASYIQYF; cdr3_nt: TGTGCCAGCAGTAAGTTAGCGGGAGCTAGCTACATTCAGTACTTC
cdr3_length: 14; d_call: -; j_call: TRBJ2-3; clone_size: -; v_call: TRBV7-2; cdr3_aa: CASRNRASTDTQYF; cdr3_nt: TGTGCCAGCCGCAACAGGGCGAGCACAGATACGCAGTATTTT
cdr3_length: 15; d_call: TRBD1; j_call: TRBJ2-1; clone_size: -; v_call: TRBV11-2; cdr3_aa: CASSLDRGWVDEQFF; cdr3_nt: TGTGCCAGCAGCCTCGACAGGGGCTGGGTCGATGAGCAGTTCTTC
cdr3_length: 14; d_call: TRBD2; j_call: TRBJ2-3; clone_size: -; v_call: TRBV2; cdr3_aa: CASSASAGADTQYF; cdr3_nt: TGTGCCAGCAGTGCGTCGGCGGGGGCAGATACGCAGTATTTT
cdr3_length: 16; d_call: -; j_call: TRBJ1-1; clone_size: -; v_call: TRBV7-2; cdr3_aa: CASSVGAGYMNTEAFF; cdr3_nt: TGTGCCAGCAGCGTTGGGGCAGGGTATATGAACACTGAAGCTTTCTTT
cdr3_length: 14; d_call: TRBD2; j_call: TRBJ2-3; clone_size: -; v_call: TRBV30; cdr3_aa: CAWSIAGGGDTQYF; cdr3_nt: TGTGCCTGGAGTATTGCGGGAGGGGGGGATACGCAGTATTTT
cdr3_length: 16; d_call: -; j_call: TRBJ1-3; clone_size: -; v_call: TRBV5-6; cdr3_aa: CASSLGRGATGNTIYF; cdr3_nt: TGTGCCAGCAGCTTGGGACGGGGGGCAACGGGAAACACCATATATTTT
cdr3_length: 13; d_call: -; j_call: TRBJ2-7; clone_size: -; v_call: TRBV5-1; cdr3_aa: CASRPWDTNEQYF; cdr3_nt: TGCGCCAGCCGCCCCTGGGACACCAACGAGCAGTACTTC
cdr3_length: 14; d_call: -; j_call: TRBJ1-3; clone_size: -; v_call: TRBV14; cdr3_aa: CASSQVVSGNTIYF; cdr3_nt: TGTGCCAGCAGCCAAGTAGTCTCTGGAAACACCATATATTTT
cdr3_length: 15; d_call: -; j_call: TRBJ1-5; clone_size: -; v_call: TRBV10-2; cdr3_aa: CASQGDSVGNQPQHF; cdr3_nt: TGCGCCAGTCAAGGAGATTCGGTCGGCAATCAGCCCCAGCATTTT
cdr3_length: 14; d_call: TRBD2; j_call: TRBJ2-1; clone_size: -; v_call: TRBV30; cdr3_aa: CAWTAGVAYNEQFF; cdr3_nt: TGTGCCTGGACGGCGGGAGTAGCCTACAATGAGCAGTTCTTC
cdr3_length: 15; d_call: TRBD2; j_call: TRBJ2-3; clone_size: -; v_call: TRBV6-1; cdr3_aa: CASSLLAGEQDTQYF; cdr3_nt: TGTGCCAGCAGTCTCCTAGCGGGAGAACAAGATACGCAGTATTTT
cdr3_length: 15; d_call: -; j_call: TRBJ2-5; clone_size: -; v_call: TRBV7-2; cdr3_aa: CASRRDYMRGETQYF; cdr3_nt: TGTGCCAGCAGACGAGACTATATGCGTGGAGAGACCCAGTACTTC
cdr3_length: 15; d_call: TRBD2; j_call: TRBJ2-7; clone_size: -; v_call: TRBV10-3; cdr3_aa: CAISGPPSGSYEQYF; cdr3_nt: TGTGCCATCAGTGGCCCGCCTAGCGGATCCTACGAGCAGTACTTC
cdr3_length: 16; d_call: -; j_call: TRBJ1-3; clone_size: -; v_call: TRBV7-6; cdr3_aa: CASSLGGASSGNTIYF; cdr3_nt: TGTGCCAGCAGCTTAGGTGGGGCGAGCTCTGGAAACACCATATATTTT
cdr3_length: 15; d_call: TRBD2; j_call: TRBJ2-7; clone_size: -; v_call: TRBV30; cdr3_aa: CAWSVWGRARYEQYF; cdr3_nt: TGTGCCTGGAGTGTATGGGGGAGGGCCCGCTACGAGCAGTACTTC
cdr3_length: 16; d_call: -; j_call: TRBJ2-3; clone_size: -; v_call: TRBV5-1; cdr3_aa: CASSLEGVKSTDTQYF; cdr3_nt: TGCGCCAGCAGCTTGGAGGGGGTAAAGAGCACAGATACGCAGTATTTT
cdr3_length: 15; d_call: -; j_call: TRBJ1-5; clone_size: -; v_call: TRBV5-1; cdr3_aa: CASSGGGDSNQPQHF; cdr3_nt: TGCGCCAGCAGCGGCGGGGGAGATAGCAATCAGCCCCAGCATTTT
cdr3_length: 15; d_call: TRBD2; j_call: TRBJ2-5; clone_size: -; v_call: TRBV6-6; cdr3_aa: CASSYPGRGGETQYF; cdr3_nt: TGTGCCAGCAGTTATCCCGGCCGGGGGGGGGAGACCCAGTACTTC
cdr3_length: 12; d_call: -; j_call: TRBJ1-1; clone_size: -; v_call: TRBV9; cdr3_aa: CASSVVEEGAFF; cdr3_nt: TGTGCCAGCAGCGTAGTAGAGGAGGGAGCTTTCTTT
cdr3_length: 16; d_call: -; j_call: TRBJ2-1; clone_size: -; v_call: TRBV5-1; cdr3_aa: CASSWGAGSSYNEQFF; cdr3_nt: TGCGCCAGCAGCTGGGGAGCGGGTAGCTCCTACAATGAGCAGTTCTTC